The 9 T cell receptor beta chains presented below share a single source sample, sequenced in a study of CD8+ T cells in alopecia areata. Sequencing relied on a cDNA template that was reverse transcribed from extracted RNA. This table comes from immunoSEQ multiplex PCR, and its TCRdb copy is limited to in-frame clones, with some not included. The sample contains 100,000 to 150,000 clones, around 49% of which appear only once. The specimen comprised CD8+ T cells sorted from blood, sampled at week 0. All receptors come from a human donor with alopecia areata.

J is TRBJ1-5 and V is TRBV27, with a possible D match to TRBD1 (5 bases). The CDR3 sequence is 16 residues long. Germline CDR1 is MNHEY and CDR2 is SMNVEV (reference sequence). V was trimmed by 2 bases and J by 6 bases, leaving 17 bases between them. CDR3 loop: CASSLLGQGDVQPQHF. CDR3 nucleotide sequence: TGTGCCAGCAGTTTACTTGGGCAGGGTGACGTTCAGCCCCAGCATTTT.

The chain joins TRBV25-1 to TRBJ1-1; D unresolved. The length of the CDR3 is 13 residues. The germline CDR1 and CDR2 sequences are MGHDK and SYGVNS. V lost 6 bases to trimming and J lost 4 bases, with 12 bases between them. CDR3 sequence (DNA): TGTGCCAGCAGGTTAGCCTTGGGCACTGAAGCTTTCTTT. Translated: CASRLALGTEAFF. Full variable domain (rest looked up from reference TRBV25-1 and TRBJ1-1): EADIYQTPRYLVIGTGKKITLECSQTMGHDKMYWYQQDPGMELHLIHYSYGVNSTEKGDLSSESTVSRIRTEHFPLTLESARPSHTSQYLCASRLALGTEAFFGQGTRLTVV.

This clone was detected only a few times. This chain links TRBV7-9 with TRBJ2-5, with 7 positions matching TRBD1. The junction had 18 bases not matched to a gene; V was cut back by 1 base and J by 4 bases. CDR1 is SEHNR, CDR2 FQNEAQ, per germline (reference sequence). The CDR3 totals 19 residues. CDR3 loop: CASSLVRGRVGAVGETQYF. CDR3 DNA: TGTGCCAGCAGCTTAGTTAGGGGGCGGGTCGGCGCTGTCGGAGAGACCCAGTACTTC.

This chain joins TRBV29-1 and TRBJ2-7; D gene uncertain. Deletions cut 4 bases from V and 7 bases from J, with 8 bases between. Per germline, CDR1 SQVTM and CDR2 ANQGSEA. This CDR3 contains 10 residues. In DNA form, the CDR3 reads TGCAGCGTTGTTGCAGAAGAGCAGTACTTC. The encoded protein is CSVVAEEQYF.

The chain combines TRBV27 with TRBJ1-2; 9 nucleotides line up with TRBD1. Germline V gives CDR1 MNHEY, CDR2 SMNVEV (reference sequence). With V trimmed by 5 bases and J by 4 bases, 5 bases remained unmatched. The CDR3 consists of 14 residues. The CDR3 DNA sequence: TGTGCCAGCAGTGAACAGGGGGCGATCTATGGCTACACCTTC. Its translation: CASSEQGAIYGYTF.

This clone came up a few times. The V and J genes are TRBV27 and TRBJ2-1, with TRBD2 matching 10 bases. The J segment lost 8 bases and the V segment lost 6 bases, leaving 7 bases of the junction unmatched. Germline CDR1 reads MNHEY; CDR2 reads SMNVEV (reference sequence). CDR3 length equals 14 residues. Here the CDR3 reads CASRWLAGADEQFF. CDR3 in DNA: TGTGCCAGCAGGTGGCTAGCGGGGGCGGATGAGCAGTTCTTC.

This sequence joins TRBV30 and TRBJ1-4; 8 bases fit TRBD1. CDR1 is GTSNPN and CDR2 is SVGIG in the germline V gene (reference sequence). J gave up 8 bases and V 5 bases, and 10 bases lay outside the gene matches. The CDR3 runs to 14 residues. The CDR3 region has the DNA TGTGCCTGGCAACAGGGGGTAGAGGAAGAAAAACTGTTTTTT. Translated: CAWQQGVEEEKLFF.

The V and J genes are TRBV30 and TRBJ1-2; no definite D call. This CDR3 has 13 residues. Germline lookup yields CDR1 GTSNPN and CDR2 SVGIG (reference sequence). Between the trimmed V and J ends, which lost 2 bases and 8 bases, there was a span of 15 bases. The DNA of the CDR3 is TGTGCCTGGAGTCCTGGTCCTCCGGGGGGCTACACCTTC. It codes for CAWSPGPPGGYTF.

The chain uses TRBV5-1 and TRBJ2-7; possible D gene TRBD1, 5 bases. V lost 4 bases and J 3 bases, leaving 8 bases between the germline ends. The CDR3 length is 12 residues. Looked up from germline, CDR1 is SGHRS and CDR2 is YFSETQ. Here the CDR3 DNA reads TGCGCCAGCAGCCTGACAGACTACGAGCAGTACTTC. Amino acid sequence: CASSLTDYEQYF.